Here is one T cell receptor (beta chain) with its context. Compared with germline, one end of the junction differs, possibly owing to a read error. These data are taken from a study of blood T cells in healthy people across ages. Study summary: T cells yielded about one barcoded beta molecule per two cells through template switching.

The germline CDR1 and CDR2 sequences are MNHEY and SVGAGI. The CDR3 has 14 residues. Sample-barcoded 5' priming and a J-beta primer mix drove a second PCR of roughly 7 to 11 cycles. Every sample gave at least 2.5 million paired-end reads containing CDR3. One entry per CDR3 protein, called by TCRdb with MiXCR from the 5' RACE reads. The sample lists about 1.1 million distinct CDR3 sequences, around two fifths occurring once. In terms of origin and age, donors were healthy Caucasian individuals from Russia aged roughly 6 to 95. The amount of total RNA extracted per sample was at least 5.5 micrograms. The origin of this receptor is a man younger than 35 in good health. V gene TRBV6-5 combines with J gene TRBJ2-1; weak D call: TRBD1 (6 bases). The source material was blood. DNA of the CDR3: TGTGCCAGCCGTTACTCCGGACAGCACAATGAGCAGTTCTTC. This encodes CASRYSGQHNEQFF.